The rows below give T cell receptor beta chains drawn from one sample of a study of blood T cell repertoires in COVID-19. Profiled with immunoSEQ multiplex PCR; TCRdb holds only in-frame clones, not every one. The table records over 70,000 clones, approximately 77% of them present only once. The sample comprised peripheral blood. These receptors came from a woman older than 75 with acute or convalescent COVID-19. Both conserved end residues are part of each CDR3. Each record gives: V gene, CDR3 protein.

TRBV7-2,CASSLALGGGYGYTF
TRBV7-2,CASSSGGQKLDTQYF
TRBV28,CASTGDRRLQPQHF
TRBV18,CASSLGRRSSYEQYF
TRBV10-3,CAISESGFGETQYF
TRBV6-5,CASSRGQGWSPLHF
TRBV30,CAWAGTKGLAGPSYEQYF
TRBV7-3,CASSSTSGVGTGELFF
TRBV5-4,CASSSGQGSGNTIYF
TRBV11-2,CASSRSGETQYF
TRBV20-1,CSASGQGLHYGYTF
TRBV7-2,CASSWGRGGRYEQYF
TRBV28,CASSKRYPYEQYF
TRBV18,CASSPGSQEQNIQYF
TRBV7-8,CASSLGPQETQYF
TRBV30,CAWSAGQGGTNEKLFF
TRBV4-3,CASSQVLSGYGDTIYF
TRBV11-2,CASSLSITDTQYF
TRBV7-2,CASSLFAGNTIYF
TRBV7-2,CASSYNRGDQPQHF
TRBV28,CASSPATGDPEAFF